The 8 T cell receptor beta chains below all came from one sample that was sequenced in a study of blood T cell repertoires in COVID-19. The repertoire was sequenced with immunoSEQ multiplex PCR; TCRdb's copy has only in-frame clones and lacks some. Of 70,000 to 90,000 clones listed, almost 85% are singletons. The sample consisted of peripheral blood. The receptors originated from a woman aged 80 or over with acute or convalescent COVID-19.

This chain joins TRBV5-4 and TRBJ1-1; D remains unclear. Germline CDR1 SGHNT, CDR2 YYREEE (reference sequence). V lost 1 base and J lost 4, with 11 bases in between. CDR3 length equals 14 residues. Written as DNA, the CDR3 is TGTGCCAGCAGCTTGACAGCCAGTAGCACTGAAGCTTTCTTT. Encoded protein: CASSLTASSTEAFF. The entire variable domain, with the rest obtained from reference TRBV5-4 and TRBJ1-1, is as follows: ETGVTQSPTHLIKTRGQQVTLRCSSQSGHNTVSWYQQALGQGPQFIFQYYREEENGRGNFPPRFSGLQFPNYSSELNVNALELDDSALYLCASSLTASSTEAFFGQGTRLTVV.

This chain joins TRBV7-8 and TRBJ1-4, with D maybe TRBD1 (6 bases). Germline values: CDR1 SGHVS, CDR2 FQNEAQ. The CDR3 runs 13 residues. The V end was cut by 5 bases, the J end by 8 bases, with 12 bases between. CDR3 nucleotide sequence: TGTGCCAGCAGCCCAGGGGTTCGGGAAAAACTGTTTTTT. Translated: CASSPGVREKLFF.

The chain joins TRBV7-2 to TRBJ2-7; 7 positions agree with TRBD2. V shed 5 bases and J 4 bases; nucleotides not matched to a gene: 8. CDR3 size: 14 residues. Germline assignment: CDR1 SGHTA and CDR2 FQGNSA. CDR3 protein: CASSPGTNFYEQYF. CDR3 coding DNA: TGTGCCAGCAGCCCCGGGACTAACTTTTACGAGCAGTACTTC.

The rearrangement uses TRBV6-5 and TRBJ1-2; D might be TRBD1 (6 bases). Germline CDR1 MNHEY, CDR2 SVGAGI. The CDR3 runs 13 residues. The V end was cut by 2 bases, the J end by 6 bases, with 10 bases between. The CDR3 sequence is CASSYTHRDGYTF. For the CDR3, the DNA is TGTGCCAGCAGTTACACTCACAGGGATGGCTACACCTTC.

This clone was counted only a few times. The chain couples TRBV5-1 to TRBJ1-6, with D hard to call. Between the trimmed V and J ends, which lost 4 bases and 7 bases, there was a span of 15 bases. CDR3 length equals 15 residues. Germline lookup yields CDR1 SGHRS and CDR2 YFSETQ. The CDR3 nucleotides read TGCGCCAGCAGCCTGGGAGGGTCGGTGAATTCACCCCTCCACTTT. Its translation is CASSLGGSVNSPLHF.

The chain joins TRBV4-2 to TRBJ2-2, with D possibly being TRBD1 (6 bases). The V gene lost 0 bases and the J gene lost 5 bases, with 13 bases spanning the gap. The CDR3 is made up of 16 amino acids. Germline V gene sequence: CDR1 LGHNA, CDR2 YNFKEQ. The CDR3 DNA follows: TGTGCCAGCAGCCAAGATGGCAGGGGTGTAACCGGGGAGCTGTTTTTT. Its protein product is CASSQDGRGVTGELFF.

The V call is TRBV6-5, the J call TRBJ1-1; D remains unclear. V lost 8 bases, J lost 4 bases, and 8 bases lay in between. CDR1 and CDR2 from the germline V gene are MNHEY and SVGAGI. CDR3 length: 11 amino acids. The CDR3: CASPRATEAFF. The CDR3 nucleotides are TGTGCCAGCCCGAGGGCCACTGAAGCTTTCTTT.

The CDR3: CASSGATVGNTIYF. In DNA form, the CDR3 reads TGTGCCAGCTCAGGGGCGACGGTGGGAAACACCATATATTTT. This chain joins TRBV6-5 and TRBJ1-3; possible D gene TRBD1, 6 bases. Trimming shortened V by 8 bases and J by 4 bases, and 15 bases separated the two germline ends. Germline CDR1 reads MNHEY; CDR2 reads SVGAGI. This CDR3 spans 14 amino acids.